This TCR beta chain comes out of a study of blood T cell repertoires in COVID-19. Repertoires were generated with immunoSEQ multiplex PCR, while TCRdb's copy carries only in-frame clones and drops some. The sample comprises nearly 200,000 clones, approximately 87% of which are singletons, and 0.6% to 0.9% rests with the top ten. V was pared by 5 bases and J by 8 bases, with 7 bases of the junction left unmatched. The germline V gene has CDR1 SEHNR and CDR2 FQNEAQ (reference sequence). The CDR3 extends over 13 amino acids. This TCR was recovered from a woman between 65 and 79 years old with acute or convalescent COVID-19. Sequenced: peripheral blood. The chain recombines TRBV7-9 with TRBJ1-2, with TRBD1 matching 8 bases. The CDR3 here is CASSVPGGIGYTF. CDR3 nucleotides: TGTGCCAGCAGCGTACCAGGGGGCATAGGCTACACCTTC.